This T cell receptor beta chain was captured by sequencing in a study of cytomegalovirus exposure and HLA in healthy donors. Regarding this clone: The antigen is undetermined.

All the people who gave samples were healthy bone marrow donors. CDR1 is SGHVS and CDR2 is FQNEAQ in the germline V gene. The ends lost 4 bases at V and 5 bases at J; junction bases unmatched: 7. The CDR3 length is 14 residues. Primers: 60 Vbeta forward and 13 Jbeta reverse. The data were produced by immunoSEQ multiplex PCR, yet TCRdb's version contains in-frame clones alone and is incomplete. In the table there are under 90,000 clones, 85% to 90% of which are singletons. Study-wide findings and caveats: It emerged from a later analysis that several of the most significant clusters appeared to be linked to common viral pathogens. Fewer N-insertions (relative to the approximately 700-donor mean) were reportedly seen in an Asian-associated ancestry cluster in a later analysis. With further analysis later on, most CMV-associated TCR beta chains appeared HLA-restricted.

This sequence joins TRBV7-8 and TRBJ2-5; 7 positions agree with TRBD1. The receptor comes from a man aged 18 to 35 in good health and CMV-seronegative. Specimen: PBMCs. In DNA, the CDR3 is TGTGCCAGCAGCTCTTACAGGGGTAGGGAGACCCAGTACTTC. Amino acid sequence: CASSSYRGRETQYF.